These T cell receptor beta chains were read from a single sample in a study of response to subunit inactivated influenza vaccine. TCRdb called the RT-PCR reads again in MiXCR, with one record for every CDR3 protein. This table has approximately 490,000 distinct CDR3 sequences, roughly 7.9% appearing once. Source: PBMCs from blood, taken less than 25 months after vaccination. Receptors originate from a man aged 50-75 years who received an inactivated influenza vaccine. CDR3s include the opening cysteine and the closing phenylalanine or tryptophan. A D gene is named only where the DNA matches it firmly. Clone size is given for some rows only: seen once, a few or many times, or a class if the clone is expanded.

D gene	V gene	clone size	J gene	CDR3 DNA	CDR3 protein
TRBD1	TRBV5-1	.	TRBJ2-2	TGCGCCAGCAGCCAGAGACAGGGGAGGACCGGGGAGCTGTTTTTT	CASSQRQGRTGELFF
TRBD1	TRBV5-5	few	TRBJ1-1	TGTGCCAGCAGCTCGGACAGGGGTGGGACTGAAGCTTTCTTT	CASSSDRGGTEAFF
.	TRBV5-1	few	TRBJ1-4	TGCGCCAGCAGCCCGGTGAGCACTAATGAAAAACTGTTTTTT	CASSPVSTNEKLFF
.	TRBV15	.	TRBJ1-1	TGTGCCACCAGCAGAGATCTCGCCGGCACTGAAGCTTTCTTT	CATSRDLAGTEAFF
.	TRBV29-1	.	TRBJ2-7	TGCAGCGTACGAGGGACATACTGGGGCGAGCAGTACTTC	CSVRGTYWGEQYF
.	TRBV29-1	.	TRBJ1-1	TGCAGCGTGTTCCCACGGGGGCCGGGGACTGAAGCTTTCTTT	CSVFPRGPGTEAFF
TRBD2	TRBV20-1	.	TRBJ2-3	TGCAGTGCCAGGGCGTGGGGTCGGGCTAGCGGGGACACAGATACGCAGTATTTT	CSARAWGRASGDTDTQYF
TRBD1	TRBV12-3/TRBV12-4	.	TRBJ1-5	TGTGCCAGCAGTCGACAGGGGATTCAGCCCCAGCATTTT	CASSRQGIQPQHF
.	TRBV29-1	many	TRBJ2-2	TGCAGCGTTGTCTGGACAGCGAACACCGGGGAGCTGTTTTTT	CSVVWTANTGELFF
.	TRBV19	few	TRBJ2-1	TGTGCCAGTAGTCCCCGGGGTCGCTACAATGAGCAGTTCTTC	CASSPRGRYNEQFF
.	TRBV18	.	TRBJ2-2	TGTGCCAGCTCACCACGGCAGGGTGAAACCGGGGAGCTGTTTTTT	CASSPRQGETGELFF
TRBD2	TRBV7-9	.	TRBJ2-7	TGTGCCAGCAGCTTCGGGAGGGGTCCTCTTCCAGGCGAGCAGTACTTC	CASSFGRGPLPGEQYF
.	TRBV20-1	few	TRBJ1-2	TGCAGTGCTAGACTCCCAGCGGGGTTCGGGAACTATGGCTACACCTTC	CSARLPAGFGNYGYTF
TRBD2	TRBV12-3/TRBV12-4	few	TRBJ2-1	TGTGCCAGCAGTTTGTCGGGACTAAGAGGAATACCTAGCTCCTACAATGAGCAGTTCTTC	CASSLSGLRGIPSSYNEQFF
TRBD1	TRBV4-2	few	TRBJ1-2	TGTGCCAGCAGCCAAGATAGGTCGGACAGGGTGGACGGCTACACCTTC	CASSQDRSDRVDGYTF
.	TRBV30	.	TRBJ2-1	TGTGCCTGGAGTGTACTAGCTTCCGAGCAGTTCTTC	CAWSVLASEQFF
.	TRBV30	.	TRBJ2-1	TGTGCCTGGAATCAGTACGGGGTCTACAATGAGCAGTTCTTC	CAWNQYGVYNEQFF
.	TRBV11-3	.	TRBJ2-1	TGTGCCAGCAGCCCAGCGGCCGGGGATGAGCAGTTCTTC	CASSPAAGDEQFF
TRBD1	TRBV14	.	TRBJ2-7	TGTGCCAGCAGCCAAGGACGGACAGGGACAGCCTACGAGCAGTACTTC	CASSQGRTGTAYEQYF
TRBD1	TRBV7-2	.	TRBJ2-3	TGTGCCAGCACCGGACAGGTCAGCACAGATACGCAGTATTTT	CASTGQVSTDTQYF
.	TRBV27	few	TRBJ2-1	TGTGCCAGCAAAATTGGGGGCAATGAGCAGTTCTTC	CASKIGGNEQFF
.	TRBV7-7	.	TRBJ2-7	TGTGCTAGCAGCTTGCCGTACCTCTCCTACGAGCAGTACTTC	CASSLPYLSYEQYF
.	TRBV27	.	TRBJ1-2	TGTGCCAGCAGTTACACAGGGAACTATGGCTACACCTTC	CASSYTGNYGYTF
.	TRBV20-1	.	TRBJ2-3	TGCAGTGCCCAGGACAGAAGGATCGGGGATACGCAGTATTTT	CSAQDRRIGDTQYF
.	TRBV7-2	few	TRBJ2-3	TGTGCCAGCAGCTTAGTCCGAGGGACAGATACGCAGTATTTT	CASSLVRGTDTQYF
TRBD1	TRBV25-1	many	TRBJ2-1	TGTGCCAGCGGCAAGGGACAGGGGTTGTGGAATGAGCAGTTCTTC	CASGKGQGLWNEQFF
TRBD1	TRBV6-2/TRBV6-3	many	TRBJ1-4	TGTGCCAGCAGCCCTGCCTTGGGACAGGGCGAAAAACTGTTTTTT	CASSPALGQGEKLFF
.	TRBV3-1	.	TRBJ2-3	TGTGCCAGCAGCCAAATGTATGGAGAGGACCAACAGTATTTT	CASSQMYGEDQQYF
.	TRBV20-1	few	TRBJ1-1	TGCAGTGCTAGCGATCGGAGAAACACTGAAGCTTTCTTT	CSASDRRNTEAFF
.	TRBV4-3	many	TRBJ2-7	TGCGCCAGCAGCCAAACCCAGGGGCCCTACGAGCAGTACTTC	CASSQTQGPYEQYF
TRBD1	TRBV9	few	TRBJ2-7	TGTGCCAGCAGCACGGGACAGGGAGAGTACTACGAGCAGTACTTC	CASSTGQGEYYEQYF
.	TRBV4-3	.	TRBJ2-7	TGCGCCAGCAGCCAAGAGGTGGGAGCCTACGAGCAGTACTTC	CASSQEVGAYEQYF
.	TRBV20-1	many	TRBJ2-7	TGCAGTGCTCGACAGAGCTCCTACGAGCAGTACTTC	CSARQSSYEQYF
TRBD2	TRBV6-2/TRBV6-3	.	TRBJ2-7	TGTGCCAGCCTGAATCTAGCGGGAGTTGAAGAGCAGTACTTC	CASLNLAGVEEQYF
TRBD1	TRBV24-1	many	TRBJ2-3	TGTGCCACCAGTGATTTTGGGACAGGAAGGACAGATACGCAGTATTTT	CATSDFGTGRTDTQYF
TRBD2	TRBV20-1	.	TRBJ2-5	TGCAGTGCTTTGCGCGGACTAGCGGGATCAGAGACCCAGTACTTC	CSALRGLAGSETQYF
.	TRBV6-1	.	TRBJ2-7	TGTGCCATACAGACATCCCATTCCTACGAGCAGTACTTC	CAIQTSHSYEQYF
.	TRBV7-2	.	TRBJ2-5	TGTGCCAGCAGCTTAGTTCAGTTAGAGACCCAGTACTTC	CASSLVQLETQYF
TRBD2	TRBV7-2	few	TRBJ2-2	TGTGCCAGCAGGTTCCGGTGGACTAGGGACACCGGGGAGCTGTTTTTT	CASRFRWTRDTGELFF
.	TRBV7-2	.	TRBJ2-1	TGTGCCAGCAGCAGACGGGGACCTCAAAATGAGCAGTTCTTC	CASSRRGPQNEQFF
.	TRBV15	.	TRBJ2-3	TGTGCCACCAGCAGTCGCTCCTCGGGAGCTCTAGATACGCAGTATTTT	CATSSRSSGALDTQYF